A single T cell receptor (beta chain) is shown here with its context. Its target is not known. The read terminates 3 residues ahead of where the CDR3 ends, so the germline J gene completes it. This entry comes from a study of T cells in women clearing cervical HPV infection. All participants had a single incident cervical HPV16 infection, and prevalent HPV16 infections were excluded. General observations from the study: CIN3+ cases had significantly higher TCR richness than controls; evenness did not differ. It is unknown whether associations predate infection; no effector/memory or HPV-specific sorting.

The CDR3 is 14 amino acids. V gave up 1 base and J gave up 4 bases; unmatched junction bases: 4. The germline gives CDR1 SEHNR, CDR2 FQNEAQ (reference sequence). TCRdb keeps only in-frame clones here, not all; method: immunoSEQ multiplex PCR. Seen in this sample are tens of thousands of clones; the ten most common clones hold roughly 2.5%. The chain is built from TRBV7-9 and TRBJ2-7; 7 bases are shared with TRBD2. Sequenced sample: blood buffy coat. The source is a woman aged 18-70 years with a cervical HPV16 infection that either progressed to CIN3+ or cleared (not recorded which). The part of the CDR3 DNA that was read is TGTGCCAGCAGCTTAGGGGGGGGATCTTACGAG. Translating it yields CASSLGGGSYE. The entire CDR3 reads CASSLGGGSYEQYF.